The 22 T cell receptor beta chains in this list originate from one sample, sequenced in a study of T cells after yellow fever vaccination. A single record per CDR3 protein comes from TCRdb applying MiXCR to the 5' RACE reads. Here the sample spans approximately 300,000 distinct CDR3 sequences, around 6.8% being singletons. Sequencing used PBMCs, obtained about 49 days after the first yellow fever vaccination. These receptors all come from a man aged 18 to 35 who received the YFV17D yellow fever vaccine.

The genes are TRBV29-1 and TRBJ2-3; 8 positions match TRBD2. Germline V CDR1 and CDR2: SQVTM, ANQGSEA. This CDR3 is built from 15 residues. Trimming removed 4 bases from V and 6 bases from J; junction bases left unmatched: 12. For the CDR3, the DNA is TGCAGCGTTGGGTTGGCGGGGGGCCCTCAGGATACGCAGTATTTT. Translation: CSVGLAGGPQDTQYF.

This clonotype was picked up a small number of times. The chain combines TRBV27 with TRBJ2-1, with no clear D. The V gene's germline CDR1 is MNHEY and CDR2 SMNVEV (reference sequence). The CDR3 has 15 residues. Between the trimmed V and J ends, which lost 3 bases and 8 bases, there was a span of 17 bases. The CDR3 DNA reads as TGTGCCAGCAGTTTTAGTTTTCGCGGTGTCGATGAGCAGTTCTTC. This gives the protein CASSFSFRGVDEQFF.

DNA for the CDR3: TGTGCCAGCTCTCTAGTAGGCGCGGGGGACAATGAGCAGTTCTTC. Amino acids: CASSLVGAGDNEQFF. J is TRBJ2-1 and V is TRBV18; 7 bases are shared with TRBD2. This CDR3 has 15 amino acids. Germline V CDR1 and CDR2: KGHSH, LQKENI. The V and J ends lost 6 bases and 5 bases, in that order; junction bases with no gene match: 10.

This clonotype was seen a handful of times. The chain links TRBV4-1 to TRBJ2-2; D perhaps matches TRBD1 (5 bases). Germline V gene data show CDR1 as MGHRA and CDR2 as YSYEKL. Trimming took off 3 bases at V and 6 bases at J, with 14 bases between the two ends. The CDR3 is 15 amino acids. The CDR3 here is CASSHNAAGSGELFF. DNA for the CDR3: TGCGCCAGCAGCCATAATGCGGCAGGGTCCGGGGAGCTGTTTTTT.

This clonotype was counted at least ten times. The V call is TRBV29-1, the J call TRBJ2-1; D is perhaps TRBD1 (6 bases). The germline gives CDR1 SQVTM, CDR2 ANQGSEA. The CDR3 loop spans 14 amino acids. V was cut by 5 bases and J by 2 bases, with 13 bases left in between. CDR3 in DNA: TGCAGCGTTCAGACAGGTGTAGCCTACAATGAGCAGTTCTTC. Its translation: CSVQTGVAYNEQFF.

This chain links TRBV12-3 or TRBV12-4 with TRBJ2-2; a possible D gene is TRBD2 (5 bases). The CDR3 has 15 residues. Trimming left V 3 bases short and J 1 base short, with 9 bases between. The CDR3 is CASSFGDRNTGELFF. The DNA of the CDR3 is TGTGCCAGCAGTTTCGGGGATAGGAACACCGGGGAGCTGTTTTTT.

This clonotype was counted ten times or more. The chain is built from TRBV29-1 and TRBJ2-3, with D unclear. The germline CDR1 and CDR2 sequences are SQVTM and ANQGSEA. This CDR3 has 14 amino acids. V lost 2 bases and J lost 1, with 10 bases in between. The CDR3 sequence is CSVERAIGTDTQYF. In nucleotides, the CDR3 is TGCAGCGTTGAACGGGCCATCGGCACAGATACGCAGTATTTT.

The gene calls are TRBV15 and TRBJ2-1; TRBD2 matches at 8 bases. With 0 bases clipped from V and 5 bases from J, the junction kept 9 bases outside the gene matches. The CDR3 runs to 17 residues. Per germline, CDR1 LNHNV and CDR2 YYDKDF (reference sequence). CDR3 nucleotide sequence: TGTGCCACCAGCAGAGATGCTTGGACTAGCCCTCACAATGAGCAGTTCTTC. It codes for CATSRDAWTSPHNEQFF.

This clonotype showed up just a few times. The CDR3 here is CSARKAGGDSYEQYV. The CDR3 region has the DNA TGCAGTGCTAGGAAAGCGGGGGGCGACTCCTACGAGCAGTACGTC. The rearrangement joins TRBV20-1 to TRBJ2-7; 9 bases are a match to TRBD2. V gave up 3 bases and J gave up 0 bases; unmatched junction bases: 6. This CDR3 spans 15 amino acids. Germline V gene sequence: CDR1 DFQATT, CDR2 SNEGSKA (reference sequence).

Points on this clonotype: A much bigger clone sits one base away, suggesting this may be a read error. The chain uses TRBV6-5 and TRBJ2-3, with 11 bases matching TRBD2. Germline assignment: CDR1 MNHEY and CDR2 SVGAGI. The length of the CDR3 is 19 residues. Trimming at V came to 0 bases and at J to 1 base, leaving 9 bases not matched to a gene. The CDR3 reads CASSYSIAGGHIRTDTQYF. The CDR3, as DNA: TGTGCCAGCAGTTACTCGATAGCGGGGGGGCATATTCGCACAGATACGCAGTATTTT.

This clonotype has a count of ten or more. The gene calls are TRBV4-3 and TRBJ1-6; 7 bases are a match to TRBD1. The CDR3 has 15 amino acids. The ends lost 0 bases at V and 10 bases at J; junction bases unmatched: 6. The germline CDR1 and CDR2 sequences are LGHNA and YSLEER. The CDR3 sequence is CASSQDVRGGSPLHF. The CDR3 nucleotides are TGCGCCAGCAGCCAAGATGTCAGGGGGGGATCACCCCTCCACTTT.

This clonotype has only a few counts. This chain joins TRBV9 and TRBJ1-4; no clear D. The CDR3 extends over 15 amino acids. The germline V gene encodes CDR1 SGDLS and CDR2 YYNGEE. V lost 0 bases and J 3 bases, leaving 9 bases between the germline ends. This CDR3 reads CASSVAPSPNEKLFF. CDR3 nucleotide sequence: TGTGCCAGCAGCGTAGCCCCCAGCCCTAATGAAAAACTGTTTTTT.

CDR3 in amino acids: CASSQPQGTNTGELFF. CDR3 nucleotide sequence: TGTGCCAGCAGCCAACCACAGGGAACGAACACCGGGGAGCTGTTTTTT. The V gene is TRBV4-2, the J gene TRBJ2-2; TRBD1 might be the D (6 bases). The CDR3 sequence is 16 residues long. V shed 2 bases and J shed 0 bases, with 10 bases lying between them. Germline V gene data show CDR1 as LGHNA and CDR2 as YNFKEQ.

In its sample, this clonotype was seen a few times. The V gene is TRBV12-3 or TRBV12-4, the J gene TRBJ2-7; D is ambiguous. Trimming removed 3 bases from V and 1 base from J, with 7 bases in between. This CDR3 is built from 13 residues. This chain's CDR3 is CASSFGQSYEQYV. The CDR3 nucleotides read TGTGCCAGCAGTTTTGGGCAGTCCTACGAGCAGTACGTC.

This clonotype was observed a few times. The chain has TRBV7-6 and TRBJ2-2; tentative D call: TRBD2 (5 bases). The V gene lost 4 bases and the J gene lost 8 bases, with 20 bases spanning the gap. The CDR3 runs to 16 residues. The germline gives CDR1 SGHVS, CDR2 FNYEAQ. The CDR3 is CASSSQDYGPPGELFF. CDR3 DNA sequence: TGTGCCAGCAGCTCCCAAGACTACGGACCACCGGGGGAGCTGTTTTTT.

This clonotype turned up a few times. The genes are TRBV19 and TRBJ2-2; TRBD2 matches 8 bases. This CDR3 region has 16 residues. Germline CDR1 reads LNHDA; CDR2 reads SQIVND (reference sequence). V was clipped by 1 base and J by 3 bases; unmatched bases: 4. The CDR3 DNA reads TGTGCCAGTAGTATAGGCGGGGGGTCCTACACCGGGGAGCTGTTTTTT. Residues: CASSIGGGSYTGELFF. Looking up the rest from reference TRBV19 and TRBJ2-2 gives the full variable domain: DGGITQSPKYLFRKEGQNVTLSCEQNLNHDAMYWYRQDPGQGLRLIYYSQIVNDFQKGDIAEGYSVSREKKESFPLTVTSAQKNPTAFYLCASSIGGGSYTGELFFGEGSRLTVL.

This clonotype has a count of ten or more. The V gene is TRBV5-1, the J gene TRBJ2-1; 8 bases are a match to TRBD2. With V trimmed by 0 bases and J by 3 bases, 2 bases remained unmatched. CDR3 length equals 15 residues. Germline V gives CDR1 SGHRS, CDR2 YFSETQ. In nucleotides, the CDR3 is TGCGCCAGCAGCTTGGTCGGGGGGGACTACAATGAGCAGTTCTTC. Translation: CASSLVGGDYNEQFF.

The rearrangement uses TRBV7-9 and TRBJ2-5, with 11 bases aligning to TRBD2. The V segment lost 6 bases and the J segment 2 bases; nucleotides outside the gene matches: 2. This CDR3 spans 14 amino acids. CDR1 and CDR2 from the germline V gene are SEHNR and FQNEAQ (reference sequence). CDR3 loop: CASRGTSGQETQYF. In DNA form, the CDR3 reads TGTGCCAGCAGAGGGACTAGCGGACAAGAGACCCAGTACTTC.

Ten or more counts support this clonotype. The gene calls are TRBV4-1 and TRBJ2-2, with D tentatively TRBD2 (6 bases). V dropped 11 bases and J dropped 2 bases, with 12 bases sitting between them. This CDR3 region has 13 residues. The germline V gene encodes CDR1 MGHRA and CDR2 YSYEKL. The CDR3: CASRGLNTGELFF. CDR3 DNA sequence: TGCGCCTCACGGGGACTCAACACCGGGGAGCTGTTTTTT.

The J gene is TRBJ1-2, the V gene TRBV20-1; 8 bases fit TRBD1. This CDR3 region has 14 residues. V was pared by 4 bases and J by 5 bases, with 9 bases of the junction left unmatched. The germline gives CDR1 DFQATT, CDR2 SNEGSKA (reference sequence). The CDR3 DNA is TGCAGTGCTACGAGCCCCCGACAGGGGTATGGCTACACCTTC. This gives the protein CSATSPRQGYGYTF.

DNA for the CDR3: TGTGCCAGCAGGCCTACGGGATCCTCCTACGAGCAGTACGTC. Its translation: CASRPTGSSYEQYV. The gene calls are TRBV28 and TRBJ2-7; the D gene is possibly TRBD2 (5 bases). The CDR3 consists of 14 residues. The germline gives CDR1 MDHEN, CDR2 SYDVKM. The V gene lost 6 bases and the J gene lost 0 bases, with 12 bases spanning the gap.

This clonotype was detected a few times. The rearrangement links TRBV4-1 to TRBJ2-2, with 12 bases that match TRBD2. Germline V gene data show CDR1 as MGHRA and CDR2 as YSYEKL. V trimming: 4 bases; J trimming: 3 bases; junction bases outside the gene matches: 3. This CDR3 comprises 16 residues. This chain's CDR3 is CASSRGLAGYTGELFF. In nucleotides, the CDR3 is TGCGCCAGCAGCCGCGGACTAGCGGGATACACCGGGGAGCTGTTTTTT.